These 17 T cell receptor beta chains were sequenced from one sample in a study of blood T cell repertoires in COVID-19. This table comes from immunoSEQ multiplex PCR, and its TCRdb copy is limited to in-frame clones, with some not included. Of tens of thousands of clones detected, around 90% appear once; the ten largest clones hold less than 2%. Sequences were obtained from peripheral blood. The receptors originated from a human donor in a cohort sampled during active COVID-19.

Turning to this clone: The junction departs from germline at one end; a sequencing error may be responsible. V gene TRBV25-1 combines with J gene TRBJ2-7, with TRBD2 as a possible D gene (5 bases). This CDR3 comprises 12 residues. Germline CDR1 reads MGHDK; CDR2 reads SYGVNS. The CDR3 here is CASSEYDQKLGF. The CDR3 region has the DNA TGTGCCAGCAGTGAATACGACCAGAAACTAGGCTTC.

In its sample, this clone was seen a few times. This sequence joins TRBV13 and TRBJ1-5; 7 nucleotides match TRBD1. The CDR3 consists of 16 residues. J was trimmed by 0 bases and V by 5 bases; bases with no gene match: 7. CDR1 is PRHDT, CDR2 FYEKMQ, per germline (reference sequence). CDR3 coding DNA: TGTGCCAGCAGCCATGGACAGGCGCGTAGCAATCAGCCCCAGCATTTT. This sequence encodes CASSHGQARSNQPQHF.

This clone was found once. The chain combines TRBV5-1 with TRBJ2-5; D uncertain. Germline V gene data show CDR1 as SGHRS and CDR2 as YFSETQ. Deletions cut 4 bases from V and 0 bases from J, with 7 bases between. The CDR3 is 13 amino acids. The DNA of the CDR3 is TGCGCCAGCAGCACAGTGTACCAAGAGACCCAGTACTTC. Translation gives CASSTVYQETQYF.

The chain links TRBV28 to TRBJ1-5; no clear D gene. This CDR3 has 16 amino acids. V was pared by 4 bases and J by 0 bases, with 13 bases between. CDR1 is MDHEN, CDR2 SYDVKM, per germline. CDR3 nucleotides: TGTGCCAGCAGTTCCAGTACAGTTTATAGCAATCAGCCCCAGCATTTT. Its protein product is CASSSSTVYSNQPQHF. The full variable domain, completed using reference TRBV28 and TRBJ1-5, is DVKVTQSSRYLVKRTGEKVFLECVQDMDHENMFWYRQDPGLGLRLIYFSYDVKMKEKGDIPEGYSVSREKKERFSLILESASTNQTSMYLCASSSSTVYSNQPQHFGDGTRLSIL.

This clone showed up just once. This chain links TRBV19 with TRBJ2-7; D call uncertain. The germline V gene encodes CDR1 LNHDA and CDR2 SQIVND (reference sequence). V was clipped by 1 base and J by 0 bases, with 7 bases between them. The CDR3 is made up of 14 amino acids. The DNA for the CDR3 is TGTGCCAGTAGTATAGGGTCGGGCTCCTACGAGCAGTACTTC. Its translation is CASSIGSGSYEQYF.

The CDR3 spells CASTGGGYQETQYF. The CDR3 nucleotides are TGTGCCAGCACGGGAGGAGGGTACCAAGAGACCCAGTACTTC. The rearrangement uses TRBV28 and TRBJ2-5; 7 bases line up with TRBD2. Germline V gene sequence: CDR1 MDHEN, CDR2 SYDVKM. The ends lost 7 bases at V and 0 bases at J; junction bases unmatched: 5. There are 14 residues in the CDR3.

J is TRBJ2-7 and V is TRBV28; the D is unclear. V lost 2 bases to trimming and J lost 0 bases, with 11 bases between them. The germline V gene has CDR1 MDHEN and CDR2 SYDVKM. This CDR3 contains 15 residues. The CDR3 DNA sequence: TGTGCCAGCAGTTTAGGGCCCAGCCTCTCCTACGAGCAGTACTTC. It yields the protein CASSLGPSLSYEQYF.

This rearrangement joins TRBV27 to TRBJ2-7, with 11 bases aligning to TRBD2. J was trimmed by 2 bases and V by 8 bases; bases with no gene match: 14. The CDR3 extends over 17 amino acids. In germline, CDR1 is MNHEY, CDR2 SMNVEV (reference sequence). The CDR3 reads CASQSGLAGTGPYEQYF. The CDR3 nucleotides are TGTGCCAGCCAATCCGGACTAGCGGGCACGGGCCCCTACGAGCAGTACTTC.

The chain is built from TRBV27 and TRBJ2-1, with D perhaps matching TRBD2 (6 bases). V was trimmed by 3 bases and J by 9 bases, leaving 15 bases between them. CDR3 length: 14 residues. Germline-derived CDR1 and CDR2 are MNHEY and SMNVEV (reference sequence). The CDR3 region has the DNA TGTGCCAGCAGTTTCGGGGGAGTGCTGGGTGAGCAGTTCTTC. Protein: CASSFGGVLGEQFF.

The chain uses TRBV19 and TRBJ2-7; 7 bases fit TRBD1. The CDR3 runs to 16 residues. Trimming removed 4 bases from V and 3 bases from J; junction bases left unmatched: 12. CDR1 and CDR2 from the germline V gene are LNHDA and SQIVND (reference sequence). In nucleotides, the CDR3 is TGTGCCAGTAGTAGCGACAACCGGGACAGTTTCTACGAGCAGTACTTC. Translated: CASSSDNRDSFYEQYF.

This clone showed up just once. The V and J genes are TRBV7-9 and TRBJ1-5; TRBD1 is a possible D gene (6 bases). This CDR3 is built from 14 residues. V gave up 2 bases and J gave up 6 bases, with 11 bases separating them. Germline V gene data show CDR1 as SEHNR and CDR2 as FQNEAQ (reference sequence). CDR3 bases: TGTGCCAGCAGCTTAAAGGAGGACAGTCAGCCCCAGCATTTT. It translates to CASSLKEDSQPQHF.

The rearrangement uses TRBV28 and TRBJ2-2; D unclear. Germline CDR1 reads MDHEN; CDR2 reads SYDVKM. Trimming took 10 bases from V and 2 from J, leaving 8 bases between them. The length of the CDR3 is 12 residues. The chain's CDR3 is CATTGNTGELFF. CDR3 in DNA: TGTGCCACGACGGGTAACACCGGGGAGCTGTTTTTT.

This clone was picked up a small number of times. The chain employs TRBV11-3 and TRBJ2-7, with a tentative D call TRBD2 (7 bases). This CDR3 spans 15 amino acids. With 5 bases removed from V and 0 bases from J, the gap between germline ends came to 14 bases. Looked up from germline, CDR1 is SGHNT and CDR2 is YENEEA. The CDR3 reads CASSPLADSSYEQYF. The DNA of the CDR3 is TGTGCCAGCAGCCCCCTAGCGGACAGCTCCTACGAGCAGTACTTC.

The CDR3 sequence is CASSGTGIQGDHYGYTF. In nucleotides, the CDR3 is TGTGCCAGTAGTGGTACCGGGATACAGGGAGATCACTATGGCTACACCTTC. V and J are TRBV19 and TRBJ1-2; maybe TRBD1 (6 bases). CDR1 LNHDA and CDR2 SQIVND come from the germline V gene (reference sequence). Trimming removed 5 bases at V and 3 bases at J, with 22 bases between. The CDR3 spans 17 residues.

The gene calls are TRBV7-2 and TRBJ1-5; 11 bases fit TRBD1. V trimming: 4 bases; J trimming: 6 bases; junction bases outside the gene matches: 14. Looked up from germline, CDR1 is SGHTA and CDR2 is FQGNSA. This CDR3 is 18 amino acids long. CDR3 in DNA: TGTGCCAGCAGCTGGCTATCCGGGACAGGGGGTCAGCCTCAGCCCCAGCATTTT. Amino acid sequence: CASSWLSGTGGQPQPQHF.

The chain joins TRBV6-5 to TRBJ2-7; 10 bases are a match to TRBD2. With 5 bases clipped from V and 1 base from J, the junction kept 5 bases outside the gene matches. The CDR3 is made up of 15 amino acids. Germline V gene data show CDR1 as MNHEY and CDR2 as SVGAGI. This CDR3 is CASSLYSGRSYEQYF. DNA of the CDR3: TGTGCCAGCAGTCTCTATAGCGGGAGGTCCTACGAGCAGTACTTC.

This clone appeared once. The CDR3 nucleotides read TGTGCCAGCAGCCCAAGCAGCGGGATGGTCAATGAGCAGTTCTTC. This translates into CASSPSSGMVNEQFF. This sequence joins TRBV7-2 and TRBJ2-1; 7 nucleotides agree with TRBD2. Germline V CDR1 and CDR2: SGHTA, FQGNSA. This CDR3 is built from 15 residues. The V and J ends lost 5 bases and 6 bases, in that order; junction bases with no gene match: 10. Together with reference TRBV7-2 and TRBJ2-1, the CDR3 gives the full variable domain: GAGVSQSPSNKVTEKGKDVELRCDPISGHTALYWYRQSLGQGLEFLIYFQGNSAPDKSGLPSDRFSAERTGGSVSTLTIQRTQQEDSAVYLCASSPSSGMVNEQFFGPGTRLTVL.